The 4 T cell receptor beta chains in this list originate from one sample, sequenced in a study of cytomegalovirus exposure and HLA in healthy donors. A multiplex PCR was run with 60 Vbeta primers and 13 Jbeta primers. Some clones are missing from TCRdb's copy, which holds only in-frame ones; the method was immunoSEQ multiplex PCR. The sample contains around 110,000 clones, approximately 81% of which appear only once. Sequencing was performed on PBMCs. The origin of the receptors is a man younger than 45 in good health and CMV-seropositive.

The V gene is TRBV5-1, the J gene TRBJ2-1; 10 bases are a match to TRBD2. J lost 6 bases, V lost 6 bases, and 6 bases had no gene match. Germline V CDR1 and CDR2: SGHRS, YFSETQ. The CDR3 sequence is 14 residues long. The CDR3 region is CASTSSGRGNEQFF. CDR3 sequence (DNA): TGCGCCAGCACCTCTAGCGGGAGAGGCAATGAGCAGTTCTTC.

The V gene is TRBV25-1, the J gene TRBJ1-1, with unresolved D. V was cut by 3 bases and J by 2 bases, with 13 bases left in between. The CDR3 contains 15 residues. Germline loops: CDR1 MGHDK, CDR2 SYGVNS. CDR3 amino acids: CASSDPGVGNTEAFF. The CDR3 coding sequence is TGTGCCAGCAGTGACCCCGGGGTCGGAAACACTGAAGCTTTCTTT.

This chain links TRBV29-1 with TRBJ2-7, with D tentatively TRBD1 (6 bases). Germline CDR1 SQVTM, CDR2 ANQGSEA. The V end lost 4 bases, the J end lost 3 bases, and 16 bases lay between the germline ends. There are 14 residues in the CDR3. The CDR3 protein is CSVVRRLDSYEQYF. Written as DNA, the CDR3 is TGCAGCGTTGTGCGGCGCCTGGACAGCTACGAGCAGTACTTC.

The chain has TRBV7-9 and TRBJ2-6; D remains unclear. The CDR3 runs to 17 residues. Germline V gene lookup returns CDR1 SEHNR and CDR2 FQNEAQ (reference sequence). Trimming took off 5 bases at V and 3 bases at J, with 17 bases between the two ends. In nucleotides, the CDR3 is TGTGCCAGCAGCCCATATTCCACTTTCGGTGGGGCCAACGTCCTGACTTTC. It yields the protein CASSPYSTFGGANVLTF.